One sample yielded the 12 T cell receptor beta chains listed below, sequenced in a study of T cells after yellow fever vaccination. TCRdb independently ran MiXCR on the 5' RACE reads; one entry per CDR3 protein. The sample has about 510,000 distinct CDR3 sequences, 20% to 25% seen once. The sequencing here drew on PBMCs, taken roughly 20 days after the first yellow fever vaccination. These receptors were taken from a man aged 18-30 years who received the YFV17D yellow fever vaccine.

CDR3 bases: TGCAGTGCTCCCCGGATAGCGGCCTACAATGAGCAGTTCTTC. This gives the protein CSAPRIAAYNEQFF. The rearrangement uses TRBV20-1 and TRBJ2-1, with D perhaps TRBD2 (6 bases). The germline gives CDR1 DFQATT, CDR2 SNEGSKA (reference sequence). With 5 bases removed from V and 2 bases from J, the gap between germline ends came to 13 bases. The CDR3 covers 14 residues.

This clonotype has at least ten counts. Here the CDR3 DNA reads TGTGCCAGTAGTATAAACGACCCCGGGGGCGCGCAGTACTTC. Its protein is CASSINDPGGAQYF. V gene TRBV19 combines with J gene TRBJ2-7; D might be TRBD1 or TRBD2, each matching 6 bases. This CDR3 region has 14 residues. Trimming removed 2 bases from V and 9 bases from J, with 17 bases in between. Per germline, CDR1 LNHDA and CDR2 SQIVND (reference sequence).

This clonotype was counted at least ten times. This sequence joins TRBV5-1 and TRBJ2-1, with TRBD1 identical over 9 bases. The V gene's germline CDR1 is SGHRS and CDR2 YFSETQ. V lost 4 bases to trimming and J lost 6 bases; unmatched junction nucleotides: 5. The CDR3 is made up of 14 amino acids. CDR3: CASSRDRALNEQFF. CDR3 sequence (DNA): TGCGCCAGCAGCCGGGACAGGGCCCTCAATGAGCAGTTCTTC.

The sample holds a few counts of this clonotype. The J gene is TRBJ1-6, the V gene TRBV19, with 7 positions matching TRBD1. The CDR3 has 14 amino acids. CDR1 and CDR2 (germline): LNHDA, SQIVND (reference sequence). J gave up 9 bases and V 4 bases, and 6 bases lay outside the gene matches. In nucleotides, the CDR3 is TGTGCCAGTAGTACAGGGGGAACGTTTTCACCCCTCCACTTT. Translation gives CASSTGGTFSPLHF.

V is TRBV18 and J is TRBJ2-1, with 9 bases fitting TRBD2. The V gene end was trimmed by 4 bases and the J gene end by 3 bases; junction bases not matched to a gene: 7. Germline CDR1 is KGHSH and CDR2 is LQKENI. This CDR3 region has 16 residues. The DNA for the CDR3 is TGTGCCAGCTCACTGCGCGGGGGGGCTAACTACAATGAGCAGTTCTTC. Translating gives CASSLRGGANYNEQFF.

This clonotype was picked up a small number of times. The rearrangement joins TRBV7-2 to TRBJ2-3; the D gene is possibly TRBD2 (7 bases). CDR3 length: 14 residues. Germline V gene lookup returns CDR1 SGHTA and CDR2 FQGNSA. The germline V and J ends were trimmed by 7 bases and 2 bases, with 13 bases remaining between them. The CDR3 loop reads CASMRGPLTDTQYF. Here the CDR3 DNA reads TGTGCCAGCATGCGGGGGCCTCTCACAGATACGCAGTATTTT.

The rearrangement joins TRBV4-3 to TRBJ1-2; TRBD1 is a possible D gene (6 bases). Trimming took off 0 bases at V and 4 bases at J, with 15 bases between the two ends. CDR3 size: 16 residues. Per germline, CDR1 LGHNA and CDR2 YSLEER. The CDR3 nucleotides are TGCGCCAGCAGCCAAGATATAGGGGGGGACCGCTATGGCTACACCTTC. This encodes CASSQDIGGDRYGYTF.

The chain couples TRBV5-4 to TRBJ2-5, with TRBD2 as a possible D gene (6 bases). Germline CDR1 SGHNT, CDR2 YYREEE (reference sequence). This CDR3 is built from 14 residues. The V and J ends lost 7 bases and 4 bases respectively, with 17 bases between them. Written as DNA, the CDR3 is TGTGCCAGCCGGGAAGCCTTTAGCGGAGAGACCCAGTACTTC. Its translation: CASREAFSGETQYF. Together with reference TRBV5-4 and TRBJ2-5, the CDR3 gives the full variable domain: ETGVTQSPTHLIKTRGQQVTLRCSSQSGHNTVSWYQQALGQGPQFIFQYYREEENGRGNFPPRFSGLQFPNYSSELNVNALELDDSALYLCASREAFSGETQYFGPGTRLLVL.

The V and J genes are TRBV20-1 and TRBJ1-1; 11 bases fit TRBD1. This CDR3 is built from 13 residues. Losses at the gene ends were 6 bases for V and 4 bases for J; bases not matched to a gene: 4. Germline V lookup: CDR1 DFQATT, CDR2 SNEGSKA (reference sequence). The DNA of the CDR3 is TGCAGTGCGGACAGGGGGCAATTCACTGAAGCTTTCTTT. It is translated as CSADRGQFTEAFF.

This clonotype was seen a handful of times. The genes are TRBV20-1 and TRBJ2-5; the match to TRBD2 covers 8 bases. CDR1 and CDR2 from the germline V gene are DFQATT and SNEGSKA (reference sequence). This CDR3 has 16 residues. The trim removed 0 bases at V and 1 base at J, leaving 7 bases unmatched. CDR3: CSARDQGLAGQETQYF. The CDR3 DNA sequence: TGCAGTGCTAGAGATCAAGGCCTAGCGGGCCAAGAGACCCAGTACTTC.

The V gene is TRBV3-1, the J gene TRBJ2-5, with TRBD2 identical over 8 bases. The V and J ends lost 1 base and 0 bases, in that order; junction bases with no gene match: 1. Germline values: CDR1 LGHDT, CDR2 YNNKEL (reference sequence). The CDR3 is 15 residues long. The DNA for the CDR3 is TGTGCCAGCAGCCAAGGACTAGCGAACCAAGAGACCCAGTACTTC. The encoded protein is CASSQGLANQETQYF.

This clonotype was detected a few times. The chain combines TRBV30 with TRBJ1-1, with 8 nucleotides matching TRBD1. This CDR3 region has 15 residues. With V trimmed by 3 bases and J by 6 bases, 12 bases remained unmatched. Germline lookup yields CDR1 GTSNPN and CDR2 SVGIG (reference sequence). The CDR3 region has the DNA TGTGCCTGGAGCCTTTGGACAGGGAATTATCCTGAAGCTTTCTTT. Amino acid sequence: CAWSLWTGNYPEAFF.